This T cell receptor beta chain was profiled in a study of T cell clonotyping in hematopoietic cell transplantation. For the study at large: Recipient samples before transplant were obtained post-cytoreduction.

The time point: recipient sample about 28 days before transplant, after cytoreduction. Some clones are missing from TCRdb's copy, which holds only in-frame ones; the method was immunoSEQ multiplex PCR. The sample yields about 18,000 clones, about 84% seen once. Study-wide findings and caveats: Few recipient clonotypes overlapped donors; over 97% were de novo at given depth. Pathologically expanded recipient clonotypes increased progressively from day 30 to day 180 as diversity fell.

The germline V and J ends were trimmed by 0 bases and 4 bases, with 16 bases remaining between them. From germline, CDR1 is MNHEY and CDR2 SVGAGI. CDR3 size: 16 residues. With regard to this clone: Its target is unknown.

The specimen was peripheral blood mononuclear cells, collected before stem cell transplant. The rearrangement links TRBV6-5 to TRBJ2-7; D is possibly TRBD1 (5 bases). The sequence came from a man aged 50 or older with acute myeloid leukemia. Some clones in this sample may be carry-over from other donors' samples. CDR3 sequence: CASSYSGMGRPYEQYF. The CDR3 DNA reads as TGTGCCAGCAGTTACTCGGGGATGGGGCGCCCTTACGAGCAGTACTTC.